One sample yielded the 2 T cell receptor beta chains listed below, sequenced in a study of molecular identifiers for immune sequencing clone quantification. TCRdb redid the calling of the PCR reads with MiXCR, one entry per CDR3 protein. The sample consists of 97,000 or so distinct CDR3 sequences, about 32% of them appearing once. The sequenced material came from naive CD8+ T cells from blood, with Jurkat cell RNA spiked in. Stated subset: FACS-sorted CD8+CD4-CCR7+CD45RA+ naive T cells. These receptors all come from a human donor in good health. Some libraries in this study had Jurkat cell RNA spiked in.

This chain uses TRBV5-4 with TRBJ2-3; maybe TRBD2 (5 bases). This CDR3 contains 13 residues. Per the germline V gene, CDR1 is SGHNT and CDR2 is YYREEE (reference sequence). Deletions cut 6 bases from V and 2 bases from J, with 10 bases between. CDR3 bases: TGTGCCAGCACCGAGCGGACCACAGATACGCAGTATTTT. Residues: CASTERTTDTQYF.

This clonotype was observed many times. The chain employs TRBV28 and TRBJ1-5; D remains unclear. Trimming took 5 bases from V and 9 from J, leaving 14 bases between them. The CDR3 spans 13 residues. Germline V gene lookup returns CDR1 MDHEN and CDR2 SYDVKM. As DNA, the CDR3 is TGTGCCAGCAGTCCGACTGAGGTACTGCCCCAGCATTTT. Its protein product is CASSPTEVLPQHF.